The rows below give T cell receptor beta chains drawn from one sample of a study of patients and donors after allogeneic stem cell transplantation. TCRdb processed the RT-PCR reads anew with MiXCR; each CDR3 protein has one entry. The repertoire has 200,000 to 250,000 distinct CDR3 sequences, less than 15% of them found once; the top ten carry roughly 12%. The sequenced sample consisted of blood, either unsorted or a sorted T cell fraction (not recorded which). All receptors derive from a human donor who was either an allogeneic HSCT recipient or a stem cell or donor lymphocyte infusion donor (not recorded which). It is not recorded whose cells these are; they may come from a transplant donor. Both conserved end residues are part of each CDR3. A D gene is named only where the DNA matches it firmly. Rows give clone size only sometimes, using once, few, many, or a class for an expanded clone.

v_gene	abundance	j_gene	d_gene	CDR3nt	CDR3aa
TRBV20-1	.	TRBJ2-3	.	TGCAGTGCCCTAGGGGCTCTAGATACGCAGTATTTT	CSALGALDTQYF
TRBV11-2	.	TRBJ1-1	.	TGTGCCAGCAGCCTACCAAATACAGGGCATAGGCCTGAAGCTTTCTTT	CASSLPNTGHRPEAFF
TRBV20-1	many	TRBJ2-5	.	TGCAGTGTCCCAGGGGAGAGAGTGACCCAGTACTTC	CSVPGERVTQYF
TRBV11-1	.	TRBJ2-5	TRBD1	TGTGCCAGCAGCCGTGGACAGGGGCAAAATCAAGAGACCCAGTACTTC	CASSRGQGQNQETQYF
TRBV12-1	few	TRBJ2-7	.	TGTGCCATTCCCGCCCGGGACTTCTTGTACTACGAGCAGTACTTC	CAIPARDFLYYEQYF
TRBV12-3/TRBV12-4	many	TRBJ1-1	.	TGTGCCAGCAGGGAACACAGGAGCGGCACTGAAGCTTTCTTT	CASREHRSGTEAFF
TRBV5-4	.	TRBJ2-5	TRBD2	TGTGCCAGCAGCTTGGATCCGGGAGGGGGAGAGACCCAGTACTTC	CASSLDPGGGETQYF
TRBV4-2	few	TRBJ2-7	.	TGTGCCAGCACAATTGGGGGGAGTTCATCGGACGAGCAGTACTTC	CASTIGGSSSDEQYF
TRBV28	few	TRBJ1-2	.	TGTGCCAGCAGCCGAGGCTATGGCTACACCTTC	CASSRGYGYTF
TRBV12-3/TRBV12-4	many	TRBJ2-3	.	TGTGCCAGCAGTTTAGCGCTTGGGGCTGATACGCAGTATTTT	CASSLALGADTQYF
TRBV20-1	few	TRBJ2-3	TRBD2	TGCAGTGCTAGAGAGCCACTAGCGGGGGGCACAGATACGCAGTATTTT	CSAREPLAGGTDTQYF
TRBV20-1	few	TRBJ2-5	.	TGCAGTGCTCCCAGGGAGATGAGAGAGACCCAGTACTTC	CSAPREMRETQYF
TRBV27	many	TRBJ1-6	.	TGTGCCAGCAGTTTAGGGGGGTTTTTTTATAATTCACCCCTCCACTTT	CASSLGGFFYNSPLHF
TRBV28	many	TRBJ1-5	TRBD1	TGTGCCAGCAGTCTACGGCAGGGGGGTCAGCCCCAGCATTTT	CASSLRQGGQPQHF
TRBV5-1	few	TRBJ1-1	.	TGCGCCAGCAGCTTGCCGGGTGGAAGAACTGAAGCTTTCTTT	CASSLPGGRTEAFF
TRBV7-6	many	TRBJ2-2	TRBD2	TGTGCCAGCAGCTCGAACCTAGGCCCGGGACTAGCGGGAAGCACCGGGGAGCTGTTTTTT	CASSSNLGPGLAGSTGELFF
TRBV12-3/TRBV12-4	many	TRBJ1-5	TRBD1	TGTGCCAGCAGTTTGGGACAGGGGGGACAGCCCCAGCATTTT	CASSLGQGGQPQHF
TRBV12-3/TRBV12-4	many	TRBJ2-3	TRBD1	TGTGCCAGCAGCCCTAACAGGGGGGCTAGCACAGATACGCAGTATTTT	CASSPNRGASTDTQYF
TRBV12-3/TRBV12-4	few	TRBJ2-1	.	TGTGCCAGCAGTCAGGGACGCGGGGCTAATGAGCAGTTCTTC	CASSQGRGANEQFF
TRBV12-3/TRBV12-4	few	TRBJ1-5	.	TGTGCCAGCAGTTCGAAACCCAGACAGGGCAATCAGCCCCAGCATTTT	CASSSKPRQGNQPQHF
TRBV20-1	few	TRBJ1-1	.	TGCAGTGCTAGAGTTTCGAGCAGGGGGAACACTGAAGCTTTCTTT	CSARVSSRGNTEAFF
TRBV7-9	.	TRBJ2-7	TRBD2	TGTGCCAGCAGCGTAGGGGCGGGGGGATTCTCCTACGAGCAGTACTTC	CASSVGAGGFSYEQYF
TRBV5-6	many	TRBJ2-3	TRBD1	TGTGCCAGCAGCTTGGTGAGGGACAGGGGGCACACAGATACGCAGTATTTT	CASSLVRDRGHTDTQYF
TRBV20-1	.	TRBJ2-3	.	TGCAGTGCCACACCTCCCAGGGGAACCGATACGCAGTATTTT	CSATPPRGTDTQYF
TRBV20-1	few	TRBJ2-3	TRBD2	TGCAGTGCCCCCCCTAGCGGGGTAAATACGCAGTATTTT	CSAPPSGVNTQYF
TRBV12-3/TRBV12-4	many	TRBJ1-1	TRBD1	TGTGCCAGCAGAACCGGGACAGGGACTGAAGCTTTCTTT	CASRTGTGTEAFF
TRBV6-5	.	TRBJ2-5	.	TGTGCCAGCAGTTACGGGGGAAGCCAAGAGACCCAGTACTTC	CASSYGGSQETQYF
TRBV19	.	TRBJ2-5	.	TGTGCCAGTAGTATCGACTCTGCTAGGGAGACCCAGTACTTC	CASSIDSARETQYF
TRBV20-1	.	TRBJ2-6	.	TGCAGTACCAAGCGAGGGGGGGTCTCTGGGGCCAACGTCCTGACTTTC	CSTKRGGVSGANVLTF
TRBV5-1	many	TRBJ2-7	.	TGCGCCAGCAGCTTGGAAGCCAAGCAGTACTTC	CASSLEAKQYF
TRBV12-5	.	TRBJ2-6	.	TGTGCTAGTGCCCTCTCTGGGGCCAACGTCCTGACTTTC	CASALSGANVLTF
TRBV7-9	many	TRBJ1-4	TRBD1	TGTGCCAGCAGCTCTGTTCCCGCCACGGGACAGGCGGAAAAACTGTTTTTT	CASSSVPATGQAEKLFF
TRBV5-1	.	TRBJ1-1	.	TGCGCCAGCAGCACCGAAGGGTTTGGTTCGAACACTGAAGCTTTCTTT	CASSTEGFGSNTEAFF
TRBV20-1	many	TRBJ1-2	.	TGCAGTGCTCCCCGGGGCAACTATGGCTACACCTTC	CSAPRGNYGYTF
TRBV12-3/TRBV12-4	.	TRBJ2-7	TRBD2	TGTGCCAGCAGTTTAGGGACTAGCGGGTCCTACGAGCAGTACTTC	CASSLGTSGSYEQYF
TRBV12-3/TRBV12-4	.	TRBJ2-7	.	TGTGCCAGCACCGCGCGGAGCAGTTTGTACGAGCAGTACTTC	CASTARSSLYEQYF
TRBV29-1	.	TRBJ1-4	.	TGCAGCGCCCGGGGGGAGAGGGGACCTAATGAAAAACTGTTTTTT	CSARGERGPNEKLFF
TRBV14	many	TRBJ1-6	.	TGTGCCAGCAGCCAAGCCCAGGGCAATAATTCACCCCTCCACTTT	CASSQAQGNNSPLHF
TRBV4-1	.	TRBJ2-5	TRBD1	TGCGCCAGCAGCCAAGGCCGGGACAGGCAAGAGACCCAGTACTTC	CASSQGRDRQETQYF